The TCR beta chain described here comes from a study of cytomegalovirus exposure and HLA in healthy donors. A remark on this clone: Its antigen is unknown.

Study-level results: In terms of immune exposure information, only CMV serostatus was available.

The CDR3 is 12 residues long. Trimming removed 0 bases from V and 12 bases from J, with 11 bases in between. From germline, CDR1 is MNHEY and CDR2 SMNVEV (reference sequence). Primers: 60 Vbeta forward and 13 Jbeta reverse. Only in-frame clones appear in the TCRdb table, and some are missing; sequencing was by immunoSEQ multiplex PCR. The sample includes roughly 150,000 clones, around 78% of them seen just once. The rearrangement uses TRBV27 and TRBJ1-1; tentatively, D is TRBD1 (5 bases). The clonotype originates from a middle-aged man in good health and CMV-seronegative. Material for sequencing was PBMCs. The CDR3 here is CASSLSGKGTFF. The DNA for the CDR3 is TGTGCCAGCAGTTTATCGGGCAAGGGGACTTTCTTT.